The T cell receptor (beta chain) under discussion was sequenced for a study of CD8+ T cells in alopecia areata. The wider study: Severity of treated patients was scored by affected scalp percentage. Overall study findings and caveats: Affected lesional scalp, above all in alopecia totalis/universalis, was more clonal than normal scalp. Treatment with tofacitinib significantly lowered scalp clonality and reduced expanded CD8+ clones among the top 100.

The authors extracted RNA and reverse transcribed it into cDNA as the sequencing template. TCRdb's copy holds only in-frame clones and misses some; the assay was immunoSEQ multiplex PCR. This repertoire shows approximately 180,000 clones, 50% to 75% found once; its top ten account for approximately 16%. Trimming stripped 8 bases from V and 3 bases from J, with 13 bases between. The CDR3 consists of 12 residues. Germline V lookup: CDR1 GTSNPN, CDR2 SVGIG (reference sequence). This clone was observed a single time. The target antigen is unknown. Treatment indicated: oral pan-JAK inhibitor, 5-10 mg twice daily. Alopecia areata patients provided lesional scalp punch biopsies and peripheral blood, both collected for the study.

The chain is built from TRBV30 and TRBJ1-1; D remains unclear. The receptor was isolated from a human donor with alopecia areata. Material: CD4+ T cells sorted from blood, obtained between weeks 55 and 70, from a patient treated with tofacitinib. The CDR3 loop reads CATTHLDTEAFF. The DNA of the CDR3 is TGTGCCACGACTCATCTGGACACTGAAGCTTTCTTT.